These 20 T cell receptor beta chains share one sample of origin, sequenced in a study of blood T cell repertoires in COVID-19. Method: immunoSEQ multiplex PCR; TCRdb's copy keeps in-frame clones and lacks some. The table lists about 190,000 clones, over 75% of them singletons. What was sequenced was peripheral blood. The receptors stem from a woman in her thirties or forties who had recovered from COVID-19.

The chain recombines TRBV9 with TRBJ2-3, with D perhaps TRBD1 (6 bases). The germline gives CDR1 SGDLS, CDR2 YYNGEE. The CDR3 consists of 16 residues. V lost 0 bases and J lost 1, with 12 bases in between. CDR3 in amino acids: CASSVAWGPGTDTQYF. CDR3 nucleotide sequence: TGTGCCAGCAGCGTAGCTTGGGGGCCTGGCACAGATACGCAGTATTTT.

The chain links TRBV30 to TRBJ1-3, with TRBD1 identical over 10 bases. The CDR3 runs to 13 residues. V trimming: 8 bases; J trimming: 6 bases; junction bases outside the gene matches: 7. Per the germline V gene, CDR1 is GTSNPN and CDR2 is SVGIG (reference sequence). CDR3 nucleotides: TGTGCCCGGGCGACAGGGGGCCAAAACACCATATATTTT. Protein product: CARATGGQNTIYF.

This rearrangement joins TRBV6-1 to TRBJ2-2; 12 bases line up with TRBD2. CDR1 and CDR2 from the germline V gene are MNHNS and SASEGT. Losses at the gene ends were 1 base for V and 15 bases for J; bases not matched to a gene: 9. This CDR3 has 15 amino acids. CDR3 in amino acids: CASSEVPSGRASMFF. The CDR3 region has the DNA TGTGCCAGCAGTGAAGTTCCTAGCGGGAGGGCCTCGATGTTTTTT.

This chain connects TRBV19 to TRBJ2-7; 7 bases line up with TRBD2. This CDR3 has 15 amino acids. V shed 5 bases and J 0 bases; nucleotides not matched to a gene: 7. Germline V CDR1 and CDR2: LNHDA, SQIVND (reference sequence). The CDR3 DNA is TGTGCCAGTAGTGCCCAAGCGGGGAGCTCCTACGAGCAGTACTTC. Residues: CASSAQAGSSYEQYF.

The V gene is TRBV9, the J gene TRBJ2-5, with 8 bases lining up with TRBD1. Per germline, CDR1 SGDLS and CDR2 YYNGEE. This CDR3 is built from 15 residues. Trimming removed 3 bases from V and 1 base from J; junction bases left unmatched: 5. The CDR3: CASSAQTGGQETQYF. The CDR3 nucleotides read TGTGCCAGCAGCGCACAAACAGGGGGCCAAGAGACCCAGTACTTC.

As DNA, the CDR3 is TGTGCCAGCAGCTTGGGGCAGGGCGAGACCCAGTACTTC. Translated, it gives CASSLGQGETQYF. The chain has TRBV5-6 and TRBJ2-5; the D gene is possibly TRBD1 (5 bases). The V end lost 0 bases, the J end lost 5 bases, and 8 bases lay between the germline ends. CDR1 SGHDT and CDR2 YYEEEE come from the germline V gene. The CDR3 extends over 13 amino acids.

This sequence joins TRBV19 and TRBJ1-4; perhaps TRBD1 as D (6 bases). Germline lookup yields CDR1 LNHDA and CDR2 SQIVND (reference sequence). There are 14 residues in the CDR3. V gave up 3 bases and J gave up 7 bases, with 12 bases separating them. The CDR3 DNA is TGTGCCAGTAGTATGGCCAGGGGTGGTGAAAAACTGTTTTTT. Translation gives CASSMARGGEKLFF. Together with reference TRBV19 and TRBJ1-4, the CDR3 gives the full variable domain: DGGITQSPKYLFRKEGQNVTLSCEQNLNHDAMYWYRQDPGQGLRLIYYSQIVNDFQKGDIAEGYSVSREKKESFPLTVTSAQKNPTAFYLCASSMARGGEKLFFGSGTQLSVL.

This chain links TRBV7-9 with TRBJ1-1; the D gene is possibly TRBD1 (5 bases). Germline V CDR1 and CDR2: SEHNR, FQNEAQ (reference sequence). The CDR3 is 13 residues long. V was shortened by 3 bases and J by 3 bases, with 8 bases between the two germline ends. The DNA for the CDR3 is TGTGCCAGCAGCTTGGGACTTTACACTGAAGCTTTCTTT. Its translation is CASSLGLYTEAFF.

The chain is built from TRBV18 and TRBJ1-1; D might be TRBD1 (5 bases). Trimming took off 3 bases at V and 1 base at J, with 12 bases between the two ends. CDR3 length equals 15 residues. The germline V gene has CDR1 KGHSH and CDR2 LQKENI. The CDR3 spells CASSPTGLRNTEAFF. The CDR3 region has the DNA TGTGCCAGCTCACCGACGGGACTCAGGAACACTGAAGCTTTCTTT. Based on the CDR3 plus reference TRBV18 and TRBJ1-1, the full variable domain is NAGVMQNPRHLVRRRGQEARLRCSPMKGHSHVYWYRQLPEEGLKFMVYLQKENIIDESGMPKERFSAEFPKEGPSILRIQQVVRGDSAAYFCASSPTGLRNTEAFFGQGTRLTVV.

The CDR3 is CASSSYSAGGPYEQFF. DNA of the CDR3: TGTGCCAGCAGTTCCTACTCAGCGGGAGGGCCCTATGAGCAGTTCTTC. V and J are TRBV6-4 and TRBJ2-1; TRBD2 agrees at 10 bases. Per the germline V gene, CDR1 is MRHNA and CDR2 is SNTAGT. CDR3 size: 16 residues. The junction had 12 bases not matched to a gene; V was cut back by 5 bases and J by 8 bases.

The chain combines TRBV4-2 with TRBJ2-5; no firm D call. The germline CDR1 and CDR2 sequences are LGHNA and YNFKEQ. Between the trimmed V and J ends, which lost 0 bases and 4 bases, there was a span of 9 bases. This CDR3 is 14 amino acids long. This CDR3 reads CASSQDGQRETQYF. The CDR3 bases are TGTGCCAGCAGCCAAGATGGGCAGAGAGAGACCCAGTACTTC.

In DNA form, the CDR3 reads TGTGCCAGCAGCCCAACTGGGACAGGAGAATACACTGAAGCTTTCTTT. This gives the protein CASSPTGTGEYTEAFF. The V call is TRBV28, the J call TRBJ1-1; 8 nucleotides align to TRBD1. The V gene end was trimmed by 6 bases and the J gene end by 3 bases; junction bases not matched to a gene: 12. The CDR3 totals 16 residues. Germline V gene data show CDR1 as MDHEN and CDR2 as SYDVKM. The variable domain in full, with the rest retrieved from reference TRBV28 and TRBJ1-1, is DVKVTQSSRYLVKRTGEKVFLECVQDMDHENMFWYRQDPGLGLRLIYFSYDVKMKEKGDIPEGYSVSREKKERFSLILESASTNQTSMYLCASSPTGTGEYTEAFFGQGTRLTVV.

The rearrangement joins TRBV19 to TRBJ1-1; tentatively, D is TRBD1 (5 bases). The CDR3 is made up of 16 amino acids. Germline CDR1 reads LNHDA; CDR2 reads SQIVND (reference sequence). The V and J ends lost 3 bases and 4 bases respectively, with 18 bases between them. The CDR3 loop is CASSIRRGAPLTEAFF. The CDR3, as DNA: TGTGCCAGTAGTATTCGGCGGGGCGCGCCCCTCACTGAAGCTTTCTTT. The full variable domain, its missing parts supplied by reference TRBV19 and TRBJ1-1, is DGGITQSPKYLFRKEGQNVTLSCEQNLNHDAMYWYRQDPGQGLRLIYYSQIVNDFQKGDIAEGYSVSREKKESFPLTVTSAQKNPTAFYLCASSIRRGAPLTEAFFGQGTRLTVV.

The J gene is TRBJ2-2, the V gene TRBV19, with D perhaps TRBD2 (5 bases). The germline V gene has CDR1 LNHDA and CDR2 SQIVND (reference sequence). V lost 7 bases to trimming and J lost 2 bases, with 11 bases between them. CDR3 size: 14 residues. This chain's CDR3 is CASTSGQNTGELFF. The CDR3 nucleotides read TGTGCCAGTACCAGCGGTCAAAACACCGGGGAGCTGTTTTTT.

The V call is TRBV3-1 (or the pseudogene TRBV3-2), the J call TRBJ1-4, with 8 bases fitting TRBD1. This CDR3 comprises 15 residues. The ends lost 3 bases at V and 11 bases at J; junction bases unmatched: 11. Germline V lookup: CDR1 LGHDT, CDR2 YNNKEL (reference sequence). The CDR3 region is CASSQDRTGRKKLFF. The CDR3 coding sequence is TGTGCCAGCAGCCAGGACCGGACAGGGAGGAAGAAACTGTTTTTT.

The chain links TRBV19 to TRBJ1-2, with TRBD1 matching 9 bases. The CDR3 sequence is 13 residues long. The germline V gene has CDR1 LNHDA and CDR2 SQIVND (reference sequence). After removal of 10 bases from V and 7 bases from J, the junction contained 10 bases not matched to a gene. CDR3 bases: TGTGCCACGGAGGGACAGGGTGGATTTGGCTACACCTTC. As protein: CATEGQGGFGYTF.

This rearrangement joins TRBV18 to TRBJ2-7; TRBD1 aligns across 8 bases. CDR1 KGHSH and CDR2 LQKENI come from the germline V gene. CDR3 size: 18 residues. V shed 0 bases and J 2 bases; nucleotides not matched to a gene: 12. The CDR3 coding sequence is TGTGCCAGCTCACCACCAAAATCTGGACAGGGCACGGCCTACGAGCAGTACTTC. Its protein is CASSPPKSGQGTAYEQYF.

This rearrangement joins TRBV7-3 to TRBJ2-3; tentatively, D is TRBD2 (6 bases). Germline assignment: CDR1 SGHTA and CDR2 FQGTGA. Trimming left V 2 bases short and J 0 bases short, with 9 bases between. The CDR3 runs 15 residues. CDR3 sequence: CASSLGGASTDTQYF. The CDR3 DNA sequence: TGTGCCAGCAGCTTAGGCGGGGCCAGCACAGATACGCAGTATTTT.

Turning to this clone: This specimen includes other DNA sequences encoding the same CDR3. The V call is TRBV18, the J call TRBJ2-1, with D perhaps matching TRBD1 (6 bases). This CDR3 is 15 amino acids long. V was trimmed by 3 bases and J by 2 bases, leaving 11 bases between them. Per germline, CDR1 KGHSH and CDR2 LQKENI. CDR3 residues: CASSPLAGAYNEQFF. As DNA, the CDR3 is TGTGCCAGCTCACCGTTGGCAGGGGCCTACAATGAGCAGTTCTTC.

This clone has a single count. This rearrangement joins TRBV21-1 to TRBJ2-7; the table's D gene call, TRBD2, was not cross checked with the DNA. TRBV21-1 is marked as a pseudogene. The CDR3 extends over 24 amino acids. The CDR3 region is CASSKVVYRQRRTSGQPTSYEQYF. CDR3 coding DNA: TGTGCCAGCAGCAAAGTGGTTTACAGGCAAAGGCGGACTAGCGGTCAACCGACCTCCTACGAGCAGTACTTC.